This is a list of T cell receptor beta chains from one sample in a study of OX40 agonist ivuxolimab in advanced cancers. The method was immunoSEQ multiplex PCR; TCRdb's version includes in-frame clones alone and lacks a portion of them. The sample gives approximately 82,000 clones, 80% to 90% of which show up once; about 1.9% is in the top ten. The source material was CD4+ or CD8+ T cells sorted from blood, sampled in a trial of the OX40 agonist ivuxolimab. These TCRs come from an adult with an advanced solid tumor such as melanoma, head and neck, liver or kidney cancer. CDR3s include the opening cysteine and the closing phenylalanine or tryptophan. D genes are given only for firm matches. Clone sizes are given selectively: once, few, many, or a class where the clone is expanded.

j_gene | abundance | d_gene | v_gene | CDR3aa | CDR3nt
TRBJ2-4 | . | TRBD2 | TRBV27 | CASRKTSGENIQYF | TGTGCCAGCAGGAAGACTAGCGGCGAAAACATTCAGTACTTC
TRBJ2-6 | . | . | TRBV5-6 | CASSTSNEISGANVLTF | TGTGCCAGCAGCACCTCGAATGAAATCTCTGGGGCCAACGTCCTGACTTTC
TRBJ2-2 | . | . | TRBV6-5 | CASSYFENTGELFF | TGTGCCAGCAGTTACTTCGAGAACACCGGGGAGCTGTTTTTT
TRBJ2-1 | . | . | TRBV11-3 | CASSFLEGRQFF | TGTGCCAGCAGCTTCTTGGAGGGGAGGCAGTTCTTC
TRBJ2-2 | . | TRBD2 | TRBV19 | CASGRDYHSGELFF | TGTGCCAGTGGCCGGGACTATCATTCCGGGGAGCTGTTTTTT
TRBJ2-1 | few | TRBD2 | TRBV11-2 | CASRYSGSSYNEQFF | TGTGCCAGCAGATATAGCGGGAGCTCCTACAATGAGCAGTTCTTC
TRBJ2-3 | . | TRBD2 | TRBV19 | CASRERGRTDTQYF | TGTGCCAGTAGAGAGCGGGGGCGGACAGATACGCAGTATTTT
TRBJ2-1 | . | . | TRBV28 | CAAQPAGKGDEQFF | TGTGCCGCGCAGCCAGCCGGGAAGGGAGATGAGCAGTTCTTC
TRBJ1-2 | . | . | TRBV6-5 | CASSIGPRSPSGYTF | TGTGCCAGCAGTATTGGACCGCGGTCCCCATCCGGCTACACCTTC
TRBJ2-7 | . | . | TRBV19 | CASSNRRGEQYF | TGTGCCAGTAGTAACAGGCGGGGCGAGCAGTACTTC
TRBJ2-3 | . | . | TRBV28 | CASSRTRTTDTQYF | TGTGCCAGCAGCCGCACACGGACCACAGATACGCAGTATTTT
TRBJ1-5 | . | . | TRBV21-1 | CASSKGAGGHNQPQHF | TGTGCCAGCAGCAAAGGGGCAGGGGGTCATAATCAGCCCCAGCATTTT
TRBJ1-1 | . | . | TRBV6-5 | CASSYSSWLNTEAFF | TGTGCCAGCAGTTACTCGTCTTGGTTGAACACTGAAGCTTTCTTT
TRBJ2-7 | . | . | TRBV28 | CASSLTEPYEQYF | TGTGCCAGCAGTCTCACGGAACCCTACGAGCAGTACTTC
TRBJ2-3 | . | . | TRBV6-5 | CASSKPLSTDTQYF | TGTGCCAGCAGTAAACCACTAAGCACAGATACGCAGTATTTT
TRBJ2-3 | . | TRBD2 | TRBV5-1 | CASSSGLAADTQYF | TGCGCCAGCAGTAGCGGACTAGCTGCAGATACGCAGTATTTT
TRBJ2-3 | . | . | TRBV27 | CASGRADTQYF | TGTGCCAGCGGGAGAGCAGATACGCAGTATTTT
TRBJ2-5 | . | . | TRBV5-1 | CASSSPGQGGAETQYF | TGCGCCAGCAGCTCCCCGGGGCAGGGGGGAGCGGAGACCCAGTACTTC
TRBJ1-5 | . | TRBD1 | TRBV18 | CASSAQGEDQPQHF | TGTGCCAGCTCAGCACAGGGGGAAGACCAGCCCCAGCATTTT
TRBJ2-1 | once | . | TRBV5-1 | CASSLSGGDYNEQFF | TGCGCCAGCAGCTTGAGTGGCGGGGATTACAATGAGCAGTTCTTC
TRBJ1-1 | . | . | TRBV19 | CASSDRRNTEAFF | TGTGCCAGTAGCGACAGGAGGAACACTGAAGCTTTCTTT
TRBJ1-5 | . | TRBD1 | TRBV28 | CASRGGGTPGQPQHF | TGTGCCAGCAGGGGAGGGGGCACCCCCGGTCAGCCCCAGCATTTT
TRBJ2-1 | . | . | TRBV19 | CASSMPSSGRKWEQFF | TGTGCCAGTAGTATGCCCTCAAGCGGACGTAAGTGGGAGCAGTTCTTC
TRBJ2-3 | . | . | TRBV9 | CASSLDTTDTQYF | TGTGCCAGCAGCCTAGACACCACAGATACGCAGTATTTT
TRBJ1-4 | . | TRBD1 | TRBV5-1 | CASSAAGTGNEKLFF | TGCGCCAGCAGCGCCGCCGGGACAGGAAATGAAAAACTGTTTTTT
TRBJ1-5 | . | TRBD1 | TRBV6-5 | CASSLDRGRNQPQHF | TGTGCCAGCAGTTTAGACAGGGGGAGAAATCAGCCCCAGCATTTT
TRBJ1-1 | . | TRBD1 | TRBV7-3 | CASSRQGLTEAFF | TGTGCCAGCAGCCGACAGGGGCTCACTGAAGCTTTCTTT
TRBJ1-2 | . | . | TRBV7-3 | CASSPGQGYGYTF | TGTGCCAGCAGCCCAGGGCAGGGGTATGGCTACACCTTC
TRBJ2-3 | . | . | TRBV7-9 | CASSLVSAKADTQYF | TGTGCCAGCAGCTTAGTATCAGCTAAGGCAGATACGCAGTATTTT
TRBJ2-7 | . | . | TRBV11-2 | CATGTNHYEQYF | TGTGCCACCGGGACCAACCACTACGAGCAGTACTTC
TRBJ2-7 | . | . | TRBV28 | CASSPGQLTYEQYF | TGTGCCAGCAGTCCCGGACAGCTCACCTACGAGCAGTACTTC
TRBJ2-1 | . | TRBD2 | TRBV9 | CASSERAGLAGNEQFF | TGTGCCAGCAGCGAGAGAGCGGGACTAGCGGGCAATGAGCAGTTCTTC
TRBJ2-5 | . | . | TRBV9 | CASSVGGGETQYF | TGTGCCAGCAGCGTAGGAGGGGGAGAGACCCAGTACTTC
TRBJ2-2 | . | TRBD2 | TRBV28 | CASSERLAGGLTGELFF | TGTGCCAGCAGTGAGCGACTAGCGGGAGGTTTAACCGGGGAGCTGTTTTTT
TRBJ2-5 | . | TRBD2 | TRBV7-7 | CASSLGGLASQETQYF | TGTGCTAGCAGCTTAGGGGGACTAGCGAGCCAAGAGACCCAGTACTTC
TRBJ2-7 | . | . | TRBV11-2 | CASSLEGDPYEQYF | TGTGCCAGCAGCTTAGAAGGAGACCCCTACGAGCAGTACTTC
TRBJ1-2 | once | . | TRBV6-1 | CASSEPGGYYGYTF | TGTGCCAGCAGTGAACCGGGTGGGTACTATGGCTACACCTTC
TRBJ2-1 | . | TRBD2 | TRBV7-2 | CASSLQLAGYYNEQFF | TGTGCCAGCAGCCTTCAACTAGCGGGTTATTACAATGAGCAGTTCTTC
TRBJ2-7 | . | . | TRBV5-1 | CASSLETGPSYEQYF | TGCGCCAGCAGCTTGGAAACGGGGCCCTCCTACGAGCAGTACTTC
TRBJ1-2 | . | TRBD1 | TRBV11-2 | CASSLDRQGGYTF | TGTGCCAGCAGCTTAGATAGACAGGGAGGCTACACCTTC
TRBJ2-1 | . | TRBD2 | TRBV10-3 | CAISGGVAGLTYNEQFF | TGTGCCATCAGTGGGGGGGTGGCGGGACTAACTTACAATGAGCAGTTCTTC